The entry that follows covers one T cell receptor beta chain sequence. Its specificity is unknown. This sample includes further DNA sequences coding for the same CDR3. Libraries were prepared by immunoSEQ multiplex PCR; TCRdb keeps only in-frame clonotypes and omits some of them. The profile covers 1,500,000 or so clones, with 98% to 99% appearing a single time and about 0.35% taken by the ten largest. The data belong to a study of shared clonotypes between healthy human individuals. The wider study: The composition of the donors was a couple of women and a few men aged 18 to 49. CD4 naive and memory got three plates each, CD8 naive two, CD8 memory one.

Findings of the study overall: Clonotypes shared by all four sorted-subset donors had higher generation probabilities than non-shared clonotypes.

Donors comprised only Caucasian adults living in Nashville, Tennessee. This TCR was sampled from a man aged 25-40 years in good health. Sequences were obtained from naive CD4+ T cells sorted from blood. Subset defined: CD45RA+ positively selected.

The CDR3 loop reads CASSPLGYEQYF. The DNA of the CDR3 is TGTGCCAGCTCACCTCTAGGATACGAGCAGTACTTC. The rearrangement uses TRBV18 and TRBJ2-7; D remains ambiguous. CDR1 is KGHSH, CDR2 LQKENI, per germline. This CDR3 spans 12 amino acids. The ends were cut back, 3 bases at V and 4 bases at J, with 7 bases in the middle.